These T cell receptor beta chains were read from a single sample in a study of cytomegalovirus exposure and HLA in healthy donors. The data were produced by immunoSEQ multiplex PCR, yet TCRdb's version contains in-frame clones alone and is incomplete. The sample comprises 100,000 to 150,000 clones, about three quarters of which are singletons, and under 5% rests with the top ten. The specimen sequenced was PBMCs. The source is a man aged 25-45 years in good health and CMV-seronegative. Both conserved end residues are part of each CDR3. Each record gives: J gene, CDR3 length, D gene, clone size, V gene, CDR3 DNA, CDR3 protein. D genes are given only for firm matches. Only part of the rows carry a size: once, few, many, or a class if the clone is expanded.

J: TRBJ2-7
length: 14
D: -
size: -
V: TRBV15
DNA: TGTGCCACAACTCCCGCGGAGGTGGAATACGAGCAGTACTTC
CDR3: CATTPAEVEYEQYF

J: TRBJ1-2
length: 13
D: -
size: -
V: TRBV19
DNA: TGTGCCAGTAGTAAGGCTGACATCACGGCCTACACCTTC
CDR3: CASSKADITAYTF

J: TRBJ1-4
length: 15
D: -
size: -
V: TRBV5-7
DNA: TGTGCCAGCAGCTTCGCCGGCAGGGTCGGAGAAAAACTGTTTTTT
CDR3: CASSFAGRVGEKLFF

J: TRBJ1-6
length: 13
D: -
size: -
V: TRBV30
DNA: TGTGCCTGGATGGACAGCCAAAATTCACCCCTCCACTTT
CDR3: CAWMDSQNSPLHF

J: TRBJ1-1
length: 14
D: -
size: -
V: TRBV10-2
DNA: TGCGCCAGCAGTGAGTCGGGCGGGGGCGCAGGGGCTTTCTTT
CDR3: CASSESGGGAGAFF

J: TRBJ1-2
length: 13
D: -
size: -
V: TRBV5-6
DNA: TGTGCCAGCAGAATAAGACAGGCTATGGCTGGGACCTTC
CDR3: CASRIRQAMAGTF

J: TRBJ1-4
length: 16
D: TRBD1
size: few
V: TRBV6-6
DNA: TGTGCCAGCAGTTACCCAGGGGGCTCAGAGGGTGAAAAACTGTTTTTT
CDR3: CASSYPGGSEGEKLFF

J: TRBJ1-1
length: 14
D: -
size: -
V: TRBV7-3
DNA: TGTGCCAGCAGCCCCCAAGGGGTAGGGACTGAAGCTTTCTTT
CDR3: CASSPQGVGTEAFF

J: TRBJ2-7
length: 15
D: TRBD1
size: -
V: TRBV6-5
DNA: TGTGCCAGCAGTACAGGGGGCGGGAGCTCCTACGAGCAGTACTTC
CDR3: CASSTGGGSSYEQYF

J: TRBJ2-1
length: 16
D: TRBD1
size: -
V: TRBV10-1
DNA: TGCGCCAGCAGTGAGAGGGGACAGGGGGCCTACAATGAGCAGTTCTTC
CDR3: CASSERGQGAYNEQFF

J: TRBJ2-7
length: 14
D: -
size: -
V: TRBV5-4
DNA: TGTGCCAGCAGCTTCATCCCAGGGGATCACGAGCAGTACTTC
CDR3: CASSFIPGDHEQYF

J: TRBJ1-6
length: 14
D: TRBD1
size: -
V: TRBV30
DNA: TGTGCCTGGAGTATCCGGGACAGGGGACAGACCCTCCACTTT
CDR3: CAWSIRDRGQTLHF

J: TRBJ2-7
length: 18
D: -
size: -
V: TRBV7-8
DNA: TGTGCCAGCAGCTTAGGTCTCTTGGGGACACTTATGCTCTACGAGCAGTACTTC
CDR3: CASSLGLLGTLMLYEQYF

J: TRBJ2-7
length: 13
D: -
size: many
V: TRBV5-8
DNA: TGTGCCAGCGAACTGAGAGGCTCCTACGAGCAGTACTTC
CDR3: CASELRGSYEQYF

J: TRBJ1-4
length: 16
D: -
size: few
V: TRBV11-2
DNA: TGTGCCAGCAGCGATAAAGTAGCCAGCCTAAATGAAAAACTGTTTTTT
CDR3: CASSDKVASLNEKLFF